This is a list of T cell receptor beta chains from one sample in a study of T cells expressing NK-cell markers. TCRdb reprocessed the 5' RACE reads, keeping one entry per CDR3 protein, no DNA. This repertoire includes 150,000 or so distinct CDR3 sequences. The specimen was blood T cells: a sorted CD56 or NKG2C T cell subset, CD4+ or CD8+ T cells, or bulk PBMC T cells (not recorded which). The receptor source for this set is a woman aged 18 to 75 in good health. The CDR3 runs from the conserved cysteine through the conserved F or W.

CDR3: CASSLALAGAYNEQFF
V: TRBV7-2
J: TRBJ2-1

CDR3: CASSLEGTGLTEQYF
V: TRBV9
J: TRBJ2-7

CDR3: CSVELAGGNLDTQYF
V: TRBV29-1
J: TRBJ2-3

CDR3: CASSLLSARVYSNQPQHF
V: TRBV7-3
J: TRBJ1-5

CDR3: CSARSIHGTGSEKYF
V: TRBV20-1
J: TRBJ2-7

CDR3: CASSLQGAETGELFF
V: TRBV7-6
J: TRBJ2-2

CDR3: CASSLNVETQYF
V: TRBV7-9
J: TRBJ2-5

CDR3: CASSSPGTGEGGLGYF
V: TRBV28
J: TRBJ2-4

CDR3: CASRSPGSPYQYF
V: TRBV12-3/TRBV12-4
J: TRBJ2-3

CDR3: CSAEQGTSNQPQHF
V: TRBV20-1
J: TRBJ1-5

CDR3: CASSTRRNTGELFF
V: TRBV12-3/TRBV12-4
J: TRBJ2-2

CDR3: CASSGGSGAMNTEAFF
V: TRBV7-3
J: TRBJ1-1

CDR3: CASSTKPHNEKLFF
V: TRBV7-2
J: TRBJ1-4

CDR3: CASRPTGEQYTGELFF
V: TRBV4-1
J: TRBJ2-2

CDR3: CSAKTWENSPLHF
V: TRBV20-1
J: TRBJ1-6

CDR3: CASSPDGDTQYF
V: TRBV4-2
J: TRBJ2-3

CDR3: CASRAGQGYQPQHF
V: TRBV2
J: TRBJ1-5

CDR3: CASSTRQDTEAFF
V: TRBV7-6
J: TRBJ1-1

CDR3: CSAREQGGTSYNEQFF
V: TRBV20-1
J: TRBJ2-1

CDR3: CASREENYGYTF
V: TRBV5-1
J: TRBJ1-2

CDR3: CSARSWRESPLYNEQFF
V: TRBV20-1
J: TRBJ2-1

CDR3: CASSITIRQGRNNEQFF
V: TRBV12-3/TRBV12-4
J: TRBJ2-1

CDR3: CASLPGQGQEQYF
V: TRBV6-1
J: TRBJ2-7

CDR3: CASSLQPSGGVYNEQFF
V: TRBV5-1
J: TRBJ2-1

CDR3: CASSPDRNSYNEQFF
V: TRBV6-1
J: TRBJ2-1

CDR3: CASSPGPRAYNQPQHF
V: TRBV27
J: TRBJ1-5

CDR3: CASSVLGWEAFF
V: TRBV6-1
J: TRBJ1-1

CDR3: CASSLSPGSEKLFF
V: TRBV12-3/TRBV12-4
J: TRBJ1-4

CDR3: CASRFQIGTGTNEQFF
V: TRBV28
J: TRBJ2-1

CDR3: CASSLKGLDVHEQFF
V: TRBV4-2
J: TRBJ2-1

CDR3: CASGLRTRAVHLMNTEAFF
V: TRBV12-5
J: TRBJ1-1

CDR3: CASSVGQYSPLHF
V: TRBV27
J: TRBJ1-6

CDR3: CSARLAGSVETQYF
V: TRBV20-1
J: TRBJ2-5

CDR3: CASSLETVGEQFF
V: TRBV5-1
J: TRBJ2-1

CDR3: CASNPGTGAYEQYF
V: TRBV6-1
J: TRBJ2-7

CDR3: CASSLGGITDTQYF
V: TRBV5-5
J: TRBJ2-3

CDR3: CASSLSMDLNEQFF
V: TRBV5-1
J: TRBJ2-1

CDR3: CASSYSNQPQHF
V: TRBV5-6
J: TRBJ1-5

CDR3: CASSPRRGNTEAFF
V: TRBV18
J: TRBJ1-1

CDR3: CASSQTSWGEQYF
V: TRBV3-1
J: TRBJ2-7

CDR3: CASSERGSTDTQYF
V: TRBV7-9
J: TRBJ2-3

CDR3: CASSPAPSRDNSPLHF
V: TRBV18
J: TRBJ1-6

CDR3: CASSQSGSSHSPLHF
V: TRBV2
J: TRBJ1-6

CDR3: CASSLGVFSGYNEQFF
V: TRBV5-1
J: TRBJ2-1

CDR3: CASSLMGQETQYF
V: TRBV7-3
J: TRBJ2-5

CDR3: CAITRGPTNTEAFF
V: TRBV12-3/TRBV12-4
J: TRBJ1-1

CDR3: CASSLIRFGDADSYEQYF
V: TRBV11-2
J: TRBJ2-7

CDR3: CASSLTGGNRNEQFF
V: TRBV7-3
J: TRBJ2-1

CDR3: CASRPTGAGGYTF
V: TRBV28
J: TRBJ1-2

CDR3: CASSGQYYGYTF
V: TRBV28
J: TRBJ1-2

CDR3: CSAGGRREEKLFF
V: TRBV20-1
J: TRBJ1-4

CDR3: CASGHRVGGYTF
V: TRBV28
J: TRBJ1-2

CDR3: CASSEVDYEQYF
V: TRBV5-4
J: TRBJ2-7

CDR3: CASSLFGQGFQYEQYF
V: TRBV5-1
J: TRBJ2-7

CDR3: CASSSPSGGAATDTQYF
V: TRBV5-4
J: TRBJ2-3

CDR3: CASSLATGTGYPEAFF
V: TRBV5-1
J: TRBJ1-1